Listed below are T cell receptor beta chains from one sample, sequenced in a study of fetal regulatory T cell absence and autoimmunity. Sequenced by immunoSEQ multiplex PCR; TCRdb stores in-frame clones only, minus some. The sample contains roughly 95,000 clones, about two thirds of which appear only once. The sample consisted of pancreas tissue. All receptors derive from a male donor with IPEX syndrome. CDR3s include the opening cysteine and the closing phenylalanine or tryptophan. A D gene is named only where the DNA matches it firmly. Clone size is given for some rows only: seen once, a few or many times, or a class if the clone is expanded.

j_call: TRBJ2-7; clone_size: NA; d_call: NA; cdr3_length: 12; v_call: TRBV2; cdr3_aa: CASKGRVEEQYF; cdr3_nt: TGTGCCAGCAAGGGCAGGGTGGAGGAGCAGTACTTC
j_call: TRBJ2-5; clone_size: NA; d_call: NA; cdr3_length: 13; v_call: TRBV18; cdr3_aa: CASSPGPAKTQYF; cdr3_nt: TGTGCCAGCTCACCAGGACCAGCGAAGACCCAGTACTTC
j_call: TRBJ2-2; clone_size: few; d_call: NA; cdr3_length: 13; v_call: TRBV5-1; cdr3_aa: CASRHPGSGELFF; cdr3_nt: TGCGCCAGCCGACACCCAGGGTCCGGGGAGCTGTTTTTT
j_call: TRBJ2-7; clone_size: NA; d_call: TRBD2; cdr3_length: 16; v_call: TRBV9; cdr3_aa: CASSSVCGGFSYEQYF; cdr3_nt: TGTGCCAGCAGCTCGGTATGCGGGGGTTTCTCCTACGAGCAGTACTTC
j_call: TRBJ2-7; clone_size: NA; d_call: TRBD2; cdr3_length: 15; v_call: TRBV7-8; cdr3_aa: CASSLTSGGAYEQYF; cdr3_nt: TGTGCCAGCAGCTTGACTAGCGGGGGGGCTTACGAGCAGTACTTC
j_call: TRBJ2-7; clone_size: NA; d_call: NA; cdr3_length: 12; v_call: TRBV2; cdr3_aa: CASTDGGVEQYF; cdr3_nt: TGTGCCAGCACCGATGGAGGGGTCGAGCAGTACTTC
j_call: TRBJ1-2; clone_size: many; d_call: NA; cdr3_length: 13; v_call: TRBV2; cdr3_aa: CASSERGGYGYTF; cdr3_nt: TGTGCCAGCAGTGAACGGGGGGGCTATGGCTACACCTTC
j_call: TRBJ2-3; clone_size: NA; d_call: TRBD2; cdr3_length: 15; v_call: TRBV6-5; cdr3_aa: CASSYSSGGTDTQYF; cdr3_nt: TGTGCCAGCAGTTACTCGAGCGGGGGCACAGATACGCAGTATTTT
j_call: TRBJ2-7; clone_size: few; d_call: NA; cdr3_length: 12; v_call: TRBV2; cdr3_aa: CASSEGSYEQYF; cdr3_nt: TGTGCCAGCAGTGAGGGCTCCTACGAGCAGTACTTC
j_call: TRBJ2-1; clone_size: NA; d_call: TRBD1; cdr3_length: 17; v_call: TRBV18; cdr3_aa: CASSPRRQGTLYNEQFF; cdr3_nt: TGTGCCAGCTCACCTCGGAGACAGGGAACCCTTTACAATGAGCAGTTCTTC
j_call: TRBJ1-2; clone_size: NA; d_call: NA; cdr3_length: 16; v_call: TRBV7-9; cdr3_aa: CASSLSGADMNYGYTF; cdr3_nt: TGTGCCAGCAGCTTATCCGGGGCAGACATGAACTATGGCTACACCTTC
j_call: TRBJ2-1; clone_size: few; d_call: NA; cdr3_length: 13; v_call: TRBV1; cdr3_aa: CTSSQDGKDEQFF; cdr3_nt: TGCACCAGCAGCCAAGATGGGAAGGATGAGCAGTTCTTC
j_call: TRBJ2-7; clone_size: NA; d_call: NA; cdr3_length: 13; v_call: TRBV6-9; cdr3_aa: CASRAGGVYEQYF; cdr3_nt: TGTGCCAGTCGGGCCGGCGGGGTCTACGAGCAGTACTTC
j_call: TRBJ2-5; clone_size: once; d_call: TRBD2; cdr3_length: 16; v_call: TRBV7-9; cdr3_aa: CASSRHLAGGKETQYF; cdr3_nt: TGTGCCAGCAGCCGCCATCTAGCGGGGGGAAAAGAGACCCAGTACTTC
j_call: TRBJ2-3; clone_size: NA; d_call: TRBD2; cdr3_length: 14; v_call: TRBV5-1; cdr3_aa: CASSLGQREDTQYF; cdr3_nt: TGCGCCAGCAGCTTGGGGCAGCGGGAAGATACGCAGTATTTT
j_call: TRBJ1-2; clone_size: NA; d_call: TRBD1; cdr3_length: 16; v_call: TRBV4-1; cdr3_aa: CASSQPRQGLNYGYTF; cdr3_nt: TGCGCCAGCAGCCAACCTCGACAGGGGTTAAACTATGGCTACACCTTC
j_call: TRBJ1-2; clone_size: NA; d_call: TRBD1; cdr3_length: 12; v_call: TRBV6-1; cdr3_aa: CASNGQDYGYTF; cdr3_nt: TGTGCCAGCAACGGACAGGACTATGGCTACACCTTC
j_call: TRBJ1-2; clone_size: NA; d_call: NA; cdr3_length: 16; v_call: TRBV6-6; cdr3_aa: CASSYSSDGRNYGYTF; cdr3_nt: TGTGCCAGCAGTTACTCGTCCGACGGTCGTAACTATGGCTACACCTTC
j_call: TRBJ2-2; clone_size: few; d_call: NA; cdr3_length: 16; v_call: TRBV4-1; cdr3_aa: CASSQERFGGTGELFF; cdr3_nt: TGCGCCAGCAGCCAAGAACGGTTTGGGGGCACCGGGGAGCTGTTTTTT
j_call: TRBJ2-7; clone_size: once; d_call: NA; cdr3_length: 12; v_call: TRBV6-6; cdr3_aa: CASSLQGYEQYF; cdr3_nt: TGTGCCAGCAGTTTACAGGGTTACGAGCAGTACTTC
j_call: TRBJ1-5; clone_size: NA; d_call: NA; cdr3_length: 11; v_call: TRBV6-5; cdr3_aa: CASSDRQPQHF; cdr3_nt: TGTGCCAGCAGTGACAGGCAGCCCCAGCATTTT
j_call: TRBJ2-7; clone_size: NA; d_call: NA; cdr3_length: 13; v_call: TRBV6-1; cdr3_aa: CASSELPLYEQYF; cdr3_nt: TGTGCCAGCAGTGAACTGCCACTCTACGAGCAGTACTTC
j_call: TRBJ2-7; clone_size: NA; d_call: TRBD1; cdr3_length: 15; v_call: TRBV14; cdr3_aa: CASSRGQGISYEQYF; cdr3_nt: TGTGCCAGCAGCCGGGGACAGGGAATTTCCTACGAGCAGTACTTC
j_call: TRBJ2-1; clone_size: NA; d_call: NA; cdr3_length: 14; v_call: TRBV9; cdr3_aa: CASSVSSAHNEQFF; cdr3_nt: TGTGCCAGCAGCGTCAGTAGCGCTCACAATGAGCAGTTCTTC
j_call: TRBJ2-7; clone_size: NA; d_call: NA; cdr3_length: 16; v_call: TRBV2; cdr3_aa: CASSEALKRVPYEQYF; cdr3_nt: TGTGCCAGCAGTGAAGCGCTTAAGCGGGTCCCCTACGAGCAGTATTTC
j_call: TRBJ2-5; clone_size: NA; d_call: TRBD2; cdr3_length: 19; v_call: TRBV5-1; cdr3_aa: CASSPMKGLAGSSGETQYF; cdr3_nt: TGCGCCAGCAGCCCGATGAAGGGACTAGCGGGGAGCAGTGGGGAGACCCAGTACTTC
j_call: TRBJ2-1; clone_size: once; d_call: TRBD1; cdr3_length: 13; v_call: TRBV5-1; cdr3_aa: CASTSDRDNEQFF; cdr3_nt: TGCGCCAGCACCTCGGACAGGGACAATGAGCAGTTCTTC
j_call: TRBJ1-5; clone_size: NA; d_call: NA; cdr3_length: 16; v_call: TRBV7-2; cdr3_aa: CASSLGAGLSNQPQHF; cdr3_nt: TGTGCCAGCAGCTTAGGGGCGGGCCTTAGCAATCAGCCCCAGCATTTT
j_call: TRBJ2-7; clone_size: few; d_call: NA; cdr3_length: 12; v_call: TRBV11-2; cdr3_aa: CASSGEGAEQYF; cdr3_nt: TGTGCCAGCAGCGGGGAGGGGGCCGAGCAGTACTTC
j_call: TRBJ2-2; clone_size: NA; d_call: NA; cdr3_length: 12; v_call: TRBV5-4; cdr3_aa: CASSLLVGELFF; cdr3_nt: TGTGCCAGCAGCTTGTTAGTCGGGGAGCTGTTTTTT
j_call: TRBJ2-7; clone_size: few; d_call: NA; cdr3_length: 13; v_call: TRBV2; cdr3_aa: CASRMTGFYEQYF; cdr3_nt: TGTGCCAGCCGAATGACAGGATTCTACGAGCAGTACTTC
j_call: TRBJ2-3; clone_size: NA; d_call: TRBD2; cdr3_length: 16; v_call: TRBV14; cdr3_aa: CASSQTSGWSTDTQYF; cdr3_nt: TGTGCCAGCAGCCAGACTAGCGGGTGGAGCACAGATACGCAGTATTTT
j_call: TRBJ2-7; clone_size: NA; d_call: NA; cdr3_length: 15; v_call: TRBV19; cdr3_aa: CASSEIGPLGGEQYF; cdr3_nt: TGTGCCAGTAGCGAAATCGGGCCCCTTGGGGGCGAGCAGTACTTC
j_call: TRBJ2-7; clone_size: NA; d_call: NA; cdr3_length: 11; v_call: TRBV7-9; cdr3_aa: CASSAAYEQYF; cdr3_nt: TGTGCCAGCAGCGCCGCCTACGAGCAGTACTTC
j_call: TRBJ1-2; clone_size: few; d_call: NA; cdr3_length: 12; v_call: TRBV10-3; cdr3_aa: CAISGGDYGYTF; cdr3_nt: TGTGCCATCAGTGGGGGGGACTATGGCTACACCTTC
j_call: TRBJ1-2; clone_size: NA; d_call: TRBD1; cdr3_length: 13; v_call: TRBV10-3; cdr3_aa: CAITAGGLYGYTF; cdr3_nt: TGTGCCATCACAGCAGGGGGCCTCTATGGCTACACCTTC
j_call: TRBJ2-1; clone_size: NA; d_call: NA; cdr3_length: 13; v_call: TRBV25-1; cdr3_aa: CASSEYNYNEQFF; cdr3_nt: TGTGCCAGCAGTGAATACAACTACAATGAGCAGTTCTTC
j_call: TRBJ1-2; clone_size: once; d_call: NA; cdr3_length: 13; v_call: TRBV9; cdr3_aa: CASSGYRVHGYTF; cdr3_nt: TGTGCCAGCAGCGGTTACAGGGTCCATGGCTACACCTTC
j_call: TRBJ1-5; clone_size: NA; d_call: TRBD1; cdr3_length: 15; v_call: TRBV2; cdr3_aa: CASRGIEGGGQPQHF; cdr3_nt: TGTGCCAGCAGGGGAATCGAAGGGGGCGGGCAGCCCCAGCATTTT
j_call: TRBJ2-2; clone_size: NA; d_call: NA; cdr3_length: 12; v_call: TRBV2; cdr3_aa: CASRYNTGELFF; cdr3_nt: TGTGCCAGCAGGTATAACACCGGGGAGCTGTTTTTT
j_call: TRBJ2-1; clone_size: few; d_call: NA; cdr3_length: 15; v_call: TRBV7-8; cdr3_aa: CASSLRVTSYNEQFF; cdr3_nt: TGTGCCAGCAGCCTCAGAGTCACCTCCTACAATGAGCAGTTCTTC
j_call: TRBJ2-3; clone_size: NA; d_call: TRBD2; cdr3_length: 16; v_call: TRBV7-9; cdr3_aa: CASSSRGSGRTDTQYF; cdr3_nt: TGTGCCAGCAGCTCCCGGGGTAGCGGGAGAACAGATACGCAGTATTTT
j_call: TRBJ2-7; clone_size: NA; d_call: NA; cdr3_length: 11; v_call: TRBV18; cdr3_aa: CASSPLYEQYF; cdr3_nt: TGTGCCAGCTCACCACTTTACGAGCAGTACTTC
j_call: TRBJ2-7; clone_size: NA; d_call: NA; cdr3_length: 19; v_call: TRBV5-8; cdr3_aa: CASSLLAGGLINPLYEQYF; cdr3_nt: TGTGCCAGCAGCTTGTTGGCAGGGGGACTAATCAATCCCCTCTACGAGCAGTACTTC
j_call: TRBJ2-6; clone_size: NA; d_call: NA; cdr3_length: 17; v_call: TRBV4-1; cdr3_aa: CASSRISSGSGANVLTF; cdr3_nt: TGCGCCAGCAGCCGGATCTCAAGCGGGTCTGGGGCCAACGTCCTGACTTTC
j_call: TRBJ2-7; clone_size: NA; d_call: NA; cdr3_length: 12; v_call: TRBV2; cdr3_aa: CASRGHRDEQYF; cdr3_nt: TGTGCCAGCAGGGGTCACAGGGACGAGCAGTACTTC
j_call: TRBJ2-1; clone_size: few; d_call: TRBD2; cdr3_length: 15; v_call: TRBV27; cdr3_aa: CASSLPSGGYNEQFF; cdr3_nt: TGTGCCAGCAGTTTACCCAGCGGGGGGTACAATGAGCAGTTCTTC
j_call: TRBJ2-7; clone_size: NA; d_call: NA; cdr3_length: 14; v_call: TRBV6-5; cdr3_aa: CASSLGGFSYEQYF; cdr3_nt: TGTGCCAGCAGCCTCGGGGGTTTCTCCTACGAGCAGTACTTC
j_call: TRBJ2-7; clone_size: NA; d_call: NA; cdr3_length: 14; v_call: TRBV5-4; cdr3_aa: CASSQNRGGYEQYF; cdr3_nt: TGTGCCAGCAGCCAAAACAGGGGGGGTTACGAGCAGTACTTC
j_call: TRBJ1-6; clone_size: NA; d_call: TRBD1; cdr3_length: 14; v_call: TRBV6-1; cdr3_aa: CASTNRGIGSPLHF; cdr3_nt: TGTGCCAGCACTAACAGGGGGATCGGTTCACCCCTCCACTTT
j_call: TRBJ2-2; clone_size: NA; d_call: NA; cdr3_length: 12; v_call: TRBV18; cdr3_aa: CASSKGTGELFF; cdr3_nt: TGTGCCAGCTCAAAGGGCACCGGGGAGCTGTTTTTT
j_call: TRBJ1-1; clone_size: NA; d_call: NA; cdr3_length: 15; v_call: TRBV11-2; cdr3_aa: CASSFGREMNTEAFF; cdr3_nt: TGTGCCAGCAGCTTTGGAAGGGAGATGAACACTGAAGCTTTCTTT
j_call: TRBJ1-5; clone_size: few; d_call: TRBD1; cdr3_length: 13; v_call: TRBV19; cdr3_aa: CASSPTGGQPQHF; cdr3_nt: TGTGCCAGTAGCCCGACAGGGGGCCAGCCCCAGCATTTT